These 21 T cell receptor beta chains were sequenced from one sample in a study of blood T cell repertoires in COVID-19. Some clones are missing from TCRdb's copy, which holds only in-frame ones; the method was immunoSEQ multiplex PCR. This sample has some 130,000 clones, with roughly 88% found just once. Source material: PBMCs or T cells enriched from blood (not recorded which). The receptors shown here come from a man aged 45-65 years who had recovered from COVID-19.

V usage is TRBV7-9 and J usage is TRBJ2-1, with a tentative D call TRBD2 (5 bases). The CDR3 extends over 14 amino acids. The germline V gene has CDR1 SEHNR and CDR2 FQNEAQ (reference sequence). Trimming shortened V by 2 bases and J by 5 bases, and 10 bases separated the two germline ends. CDR3 bases: TGTGCCAGCAGCTTAATGGCGGGCGACAATGAGCAGTTCTTC. Encoded protein: CASSLMAGDNEQFF.

This CDR3 is CAWSVNQNQPQHF. The CDR3, as DNA: TGTGCCTGGAGTGTAAACCAGAATCAGCCCCAGCATTTT. The V call is TRBV30, the J call TRBJ1-5; D uncertain. The CDR3 has 13 amino acids. Germline CDR1 GTSNPN, CDR2 SVGIG (reference sequence). Trimming removed 0 bases from V and 4 bases from J, with 7 bases in between.

V and J are TRBV7-6 and TRBJ1-2; D perhaps matches TRBD1 (6 bases). This CDR3 contains 13 residues. The germline V and J ends were trimmed by 1 base and 5 bases, with 8 bases remaining between them. CDR1 and CDR2 (germline): SGHVS, FNYEAQ. CDR3 amino acids: CASSLGQGYGYTF. In nucleotides, the CDR3 is TGTGCCAGCAGCTTAGGGCAGGGGTATGGCTACACCTTC.

This clone was recorded many times. CDR3 in DNA: TGTGCCAGCAGCGCTGGAGGGGATTGGGGCTACACCTTC. Amino acids: CASSAGGDWGYTF. This chain connects TRBV9 to TRBJ1-2, with D tentatively TRBD1 (5 bases). The length of the CDR3 is 13 residues. Germline V gives CDR1 SGDLS, CDR2 YYNGEE. Deletions cut 3 bases from V and 8 bases from J, with 14 bases between.

This clone came up once. V usage is TRBV4-2 and J usage is TRBJ2-3; 8 bases agree with TRBD2. The CDR3 covers 17 residues. Trimming at V came to 0 bases and at J to 1 base, leaving 6 bases not matched to a gene. Germline V gene sequence: CDR1 LGHNA, CDR2 YNFKEQ. Here the CDR3 DNA reads TGTGCCAGCAGCCAAGATGCGACAGCGGGGGGCACAGATACGCAGTATTTT. It is translated as CASSQDATAGGTDTQYF.

The chain links TRBV24-1 to TRBJ2-3, with D perhaps TRBD2 (6 bases). Per the germline V gene, CDR1 is KGHDR and CDR2 is SFDVKD. The CDR3 loop spans 13 amino acids. V was shortened by 7 bases and J by 4 bases, with 11 bases between the two germline ends. The CDR3 nucleotides are TGTGCCACCAGGGGCGGGGTAGCAGATACGCAGTATTTT. It is translated as CATRGGVADTQYF.

V is TRBV29-1 and J is TRBJ1-4; TRBD1 is a possible D gene (6 bases). V lost 6 bases and J lost 6, with 11 bases in between. Germline V gene lookup returns CDR1 SQVTM and CDR2 ANQGSEA. The CDR3 extends over 12 amino acids. CDR3 bases: TGCAGCGTGTTACAGGGTGATGAAAAACTGTTTTTT. This encodes CSVLQGDEKLFF.

The rearrangement uses TRBV19 and TRBJ2-1; the match to TRBD2 covers 10 bases. This CDR3 contains 17 residues. CDR1 LNHDA and CDR2 SQIVND come from the germline V gene (reference sequence). Trimming cost V 3 bases and J 4 bases; bases outside gene matches: 9. CDR3 sequence reads: CASSILEAGGGYNEQFF. The CDR3 nucleotides read TGTGCCAGTAGTATCCTGGAAGCGGGAGGGGGGTACAATGAGCAGTTCTTC.

The gene calls are TRBV3-1 (or the pseudogene TRBV3-2) and TRBJ1-4, with unresolved D. Between the trimmed V and J ends, which lost 0 bases and 4 bases, there was a span of 24 bases. This CDR3 comprises 20 residues. The V gene's germline CDR1 is LGHDT and CDR2 YNNKEL (reference sequence). DNA of the CDR3: TGTGCCAGCAGCCAAGACGATCCCTGGGAGGTTGGGGATCTTAATGAAAAACTGTTTTTT. Its protein product is CASSQDDPWEVGDLNEKLFF.

This clone has only one observation. V is TRBV7-2 and J is TRBJ2-7; 8 positions match TRBD1. CDR1 and CDR2 (germline): SGHTA, FQGNSA. The ends lost 4 bases at V and 4 bases at J; junction bases unmatched: 9. The CDR3 runs 15 residues. The CDR3 DNA reads as TGTGCCAGCAGCTCGGGACAGGCTCCGGAGTACGAGCAGTACGTC. It codes for CASSSGQAPEYEQYV.

This sequence joins TRBV28 and TRBJ1-5; TRBD1 matches at 7 bases. J was trimmed by 9 bases and V by 2 bases; bases with no gene match: 7. From germline, CDR1 is MDHEN and CDR2 SYDVKM. The CDR3 covers 14 residues. The CDR3 nucleotides read TGTGCCAGCAGTTTAGACAGGGCCTCCGGGCCCCAGCATTTT. Amino acid sequence: CASSLDRASGPQHF.

The rearrangement links TRBV10-3 to TRBJ1-2; 8 positions agree with TRBD1. CDR1 and CDR2 (germline): ENHRY, SYGVKD. The J segment lost 4 bases and the V segment lost 5 bases, leaving 12 bases of the junction unmatched. The CDR3 totals 16 residues. CDR3 in DNA: TGTGCCATCAGTCTAATGACCGGACAGGGCGCCTATGGCTACACCTTC. Translated, it gives CAISLMTGQGAYGYTF.

This chain joins TRBV3-1 (or the pseudogene TRBV3-2) and TRBJ2-1, with 15 bases aligning to TRBD2. In germline, CDR1 is LGHDT, CDR2 YNNKEL (reference sequence). The J segment lost 1 base and the V segment lost 0 bases, leaving 1 base of the junction unmatched. This CDR3 spans 18 amino acids. In DNA, the CDR3 is TGTGCCAGCAGCCAAGATGGGACTAGCGGGAGGTCCTACAATGAGCAGTTCTTC. This codes for CASSQDGTSGRSYNEQFF.

This chain joins TRBV7-2 and TRBJ1-5; D is unresolved. V lost 1 base and J 3 bases, leaving 10 bases between the germline ends. Germline CDR1 and CDR2: SGHTA and FQGNSA. The CDR3 totals 15 residues. The CDR3 sequence is CASSLDRLFNQPQHF. The CDR3 DNA follows: TGTGCCAGCAGCTTAGATCGACTCTTCAATCAGCCCCAGCATTTT. Variable domain in full (rest from reference TRBV7-2 and TRBJ1-5): GAGVSQSPSNKVTEKGKDVELRCDPISGHTALYWYRQSLGQGLEFLIYFQGNSAPDKSGLPSDRFSAERTGGSVSTLTIQRTQQEDSAVYLCASSLDRLFNQPQHFGDGTRLSIL.

The chain joins TRBV19 to TRBJ1-5; TRBD1 might be the D (5 bases). CDR1 is LNHDA, CDR2 SQIVND, per germline (reference sequence). The CDR3 extends over 15 amino acids. Trimming took off 5 bases at V and 2 bases at J, with 13 bases between the two ends. CDR3 residues: CASSSGSGGNQPQHF. DNA of the CDR3: TGTGCCAGTAGTTCCGGGTCGGGGGGCAATCAGCCCCAGCATTTT.

This clone was observed a single time. This chain connects TRBV4-1 to TRBJ2-5, with a weak D call TRBD2 (6 bases). The V and J ends lost 1 base and 5 bases respectively, with 8 bases between them. Looked up from germline, CDR1 is MGHRA and CDR2 is YSYEKL. This CDR3 has 13 residues. The CDR3 DNA reads as TGCGCCAGCAGCCAAGCGGGAGTGGAGACCCAGTACTTC. It codes for CASSQAGVETQYF.

This chain links TRBV27 with TRBJ2-3; tentative D call: TRBD2 (5 bases). The CDR3 loop spans 13 amino acids. V was cut by 5 bases and J by 3 bases, with 9 bases left in between. Germline CDR1 MNHEY, CDR2 SMNVEV (reference sequence). CDR3 sequence: CASSPPGTDTQYF. In DNA form, the CDR3 reads TGTGCCAGCAGTCCCCCGGGGACAGATACGCAGTATTTT.

V is TRBV18 and J is TRBJ1-2, with a possible D match to TRBD1 (6 bases). This CDR3 spans 14 amino acids. The V end lost 5 bases, the J end lost 4 bases, and 14 bases lay between the germline ends. The germline CDR1 and CDR2 sequences are KGHSH and LQKENI. The CDR3 bases are TGTGCCAGCTCAACGCCGGACAGCCCCTATGGCTACACCTTC. Protein sequence: CASSTPDSPYGYTF.

As for this clone: One end of the junction varies from germline; a read error may be responsible. V and J are TRBV28 and TRBJ2-3, with D perhaps matching TRBD2 (6 bases). The germline CDR1 and CDR2 sequences are MDHEN and SYDVKM. The CDR3 sequence is 20 residues long. The CDR3 bases are TGTGCCAGCAGTTCTCCACCCCTGCGGGGAACGGCAATGAGCAGAGATACGCAGTATTTT. This codes for CASSSPPLRGTAMSRDTQYF.

The chain is built from TRBV28 and TRBJ1-6; TRBD1 agrees at 8 bases. The CDR3 runs 18 residues. Germline CDR1 reads MDHEN; CDR2 reads SYDVKM. V lost 6 bases and J lost 1; bases outside the gene matches: 11. CDR3 in amino acids: CASRPPDRASSYNSPLHF. CDR3 sequence (DNA): TGTGCCAGCAGGCCTCCGGACAGGGCGAGTTCCTATAATTCACCCCTCCACTTT.

Only one count was recorded for this clone. The CDR3: CASTQGNTIYF. For the CDR3, the DNA is TGTGCCAGCACACAGGGAAACACCATATATTTT. This chain links TRBV6-1 with TRBJ1-3; D unclear. CDR3 size: 11 residues. Trimming took 7 bases from V and 4 from J, leaving 5 bases between them. Per the germline V gene, CDR1 is MNHNS and CDR2 is SASEGT.